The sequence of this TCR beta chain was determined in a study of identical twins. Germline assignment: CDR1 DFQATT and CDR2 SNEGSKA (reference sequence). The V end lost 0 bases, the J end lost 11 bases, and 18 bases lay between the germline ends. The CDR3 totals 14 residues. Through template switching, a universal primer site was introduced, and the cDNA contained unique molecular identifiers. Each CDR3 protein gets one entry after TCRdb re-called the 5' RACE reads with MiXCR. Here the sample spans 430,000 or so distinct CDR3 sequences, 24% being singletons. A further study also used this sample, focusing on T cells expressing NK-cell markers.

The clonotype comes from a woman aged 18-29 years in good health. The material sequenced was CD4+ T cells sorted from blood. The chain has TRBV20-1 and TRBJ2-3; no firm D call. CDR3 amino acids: CSAREVKWSLEQYF. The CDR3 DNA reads TGCAGTGCTAGAGAAGTAAAGTGGTCTCTGGAGCAGTATTTT.